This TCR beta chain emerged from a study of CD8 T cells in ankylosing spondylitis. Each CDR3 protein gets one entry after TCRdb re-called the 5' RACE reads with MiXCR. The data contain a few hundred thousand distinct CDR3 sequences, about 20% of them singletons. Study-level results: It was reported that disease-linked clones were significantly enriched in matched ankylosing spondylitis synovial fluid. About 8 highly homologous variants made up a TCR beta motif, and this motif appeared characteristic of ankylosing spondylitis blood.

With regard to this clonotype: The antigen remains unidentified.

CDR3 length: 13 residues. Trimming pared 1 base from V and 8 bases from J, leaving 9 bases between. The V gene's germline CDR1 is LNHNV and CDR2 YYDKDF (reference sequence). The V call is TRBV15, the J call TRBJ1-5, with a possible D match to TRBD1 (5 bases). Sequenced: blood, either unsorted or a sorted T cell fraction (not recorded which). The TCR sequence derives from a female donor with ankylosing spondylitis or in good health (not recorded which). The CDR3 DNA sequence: TGTGCCACCAGCAGAGCGGGGGGAGAGCCCCAGCATTTT. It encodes CATSRAGGEPQHF.